This T cell receptor beta chain was identified in a study of response to subunit inactivated influenza vaccine. The study's findings and limits: With each seasonal influenza vaccination, the authors suggested, few new T cells are recruited.

V lost 5 bases to trimming and J lost 8 bases; unmatched junction nucleotides: 12. The CDR3 loop spans 14 amino acids. CDR1 is DFQATT and CDR2 is SNEGSKA in the germline V gene (reference sequence). Points on this clonotype: Its antigen is currently unknown.

TCRdb itself ran the RT-PCR reads through MiXCR, one entry per CDR3 protein. The sample gives over 650,000 distinct CDR3 sequences, about 18% of which show up once; roughly a tenth is in the top ten. The receptor comes from a man aged 45-60 years who received an inactivated influenza vaccine. The sample in question was PBMCs from blood, obtained about 5 days after vaccination. This chain joins TRBV20-1 and TRBJ2-1, with 7 bases fitting TRBD1. The CDR3, as DNA: TGCAGTGCTCGACGACAGGGTTTTCTGCATGAGCAGTTCTTC. It is translated as CSARRQGFLHEQFF.